What follows are 15 T cell receptor beta chains derived from one specimen sequenced in a study of blood T cells in healthy people across ages. Alongside a J-beta primer mix, a sample-barcoded 5' primer served in a second PCR lasting 7 to 11 cycles. TCRdb re-analysed the 5' RACE reads in MiXCR, keeping a single row per CDR3 protein. The table includes 1.5 million to 1.9 million distinct CDR3 sequences, 35% to 45% detected once. Sequencing used blood. The receptors stem from a woman between 18 and 30 years old in good health.

The CDR3 nucleotides read TGCGCCAGCAGCCCATTCGTAGGGGGAGCTGAGCAGTTCTTC. This sequence encodes CASSPFVGGAEQFF. The genes are TRBV4-3 and TRBJ2-1; TRBD1 might be the D (6 bases). V was trimmed by 4 bases and J by 9 bases, leaving 16 bases between them. Per the germline V gene, CDR1 is LGHNA and CDR2 is YSLEER. This CDR3 region has 14 residues.

This clonotype came up a few times. The rearrangement uses TRBV6-6 and TRBJ2-7; 7 bases line up with TRBD1. Germline-derived CDR1 and CDR2 are MNHNY and SVGAGI (reference sequence). With 5 bases clipped from V and 7 bases from J, the junction kept 5 bases outside the gene matches. This CDR3 comprises 12 residues. For the CDR3, the DNA is TGTGCCAGCAGTCAGGGGGTATTTGAGCAGTACTTC. Residues: CASSQGVFEQYF.

The chain combines TRBV29-1 with TRBJ2-7, with unresolved D. Looked up from germline, CDR1 is SQVTM and CDR2 is ANQGSEA. V dropped 8 bases and J dropped 6 bases, with 17 bases sitting between them. The CDR3 extends over 12 amino acids. CDR3 sequence (DNA): TGCAGCATAACAAGTCCCTACGGCGAGCAGTACTTC. It is translated as CSITSPYGEQYF.

CDR3 DNA: TGTGCCAGCAGCTTACAGGTCTCTGGGGCCAACGTCCTGACTTTC. Translating gives CASSLQVSGANVLTF. This chain links TRBV7-3 with TRBJ2-6; D not resolved. This CDR3 has 15 amino acids. Germline V gene sequence: CDR1 SGHTA, CDR2 FQGTGA. V lost 2 bases and J 0 bases, leaving 5 bases between the germline ends.

This sequence joins TRBV27 and TRBJ2-7; 9 nucleotides agree with TRBD2. Germline CDR1 MNHEY, CDR2 SMNVEV (reference sequence). Germline trimming cut 5 bases from V and 11 bases from J; bases unmatched to any gene: 13. The CDR3 has 14 amino acids. CDR3 sequence reads: CASSPRLAAYEKYF. For the CDR3, the DNA is TGTGCCAGCAGTCCGAGACTAGCGGCCTATGAGAAGTACTTC.

The chain is built from TRBV7-9 and TRBJ2-7, with unresolved D. The germline gives CDR1 SEHNR, CDR2 FQNEAQ (reference sequence). The CDR3 runs to 15 residues. V lost 0 bases and J 2 bases, leaving 11 bases between the germline ends. CDR3 DNA: TGTGCCAGCAGCTTAGCTCTACAATCCGCCTACGAGCAGTACTTC. This gives the protein CASSLALQSAYEQYF.

The genes are TRBV20-1 and TRBJ2-7; D gene uncertain. V was clipped by 0 bases and J by 3 bases, with 9 bases between them. The CDR3 has 13 residues. From germline, CDR1 is DFQATT and CDR2 SNEGSKA (reference sequence). The CDR3 is CSARDPGYYEQYF. In DNA, the CDR3 is TGCAGTGCTAGAGACCCAGGATACTACGAGCAGTACTTC.

The chain employs TRBV25-1 and TRBJ2-3; 8 nucleotides match TRBD1. The CDR3 is 19 amino acids. Germline loops: CDR1 MGHDK, CDR2 SYGVNS. V was pared by 1 base and J by 2 bases, with 14 bases of the junction left unmatched. This CDR3 is CASSESDRDRWSYTDTQYF. CDR3 DNA: TGTGCCAGCAGTGAATCGGACCGGGACAGGTGGTCCTACACAGATACGCAGTATTTT.

The chain couples TRBV14 to TRBJ2-3; TRBD1 is a possible D gene (5 bases). There are 16 residues in the CDR3. V shed 4 bases and J shed 4 bases, with 18 bases lying between them. CDR1 SGHDN and CDR2 FVKESK come from the germline V gene. This chain's CDR3 is CASSLFGVREADTQYF. The CDR3 coding sequence is TGTGCCAGCAGCCTCTTTGGGGTCAGGGAAGCAGATACGCAGTATTTT.

J is TRBJ1-4 and V is TRBV5-1; 10 bases line up with TRBD1. V lost 7 bases and J lost 8; bases outside the gene matches: 17. The CDR3 covers 17 residues. Germline V lookup: CDR1 SGHRS, CDR2 YFSETQ. CDR3 loop: CASRRHSGQGPSEKLFF. The CDR3 bases are TGCGCCAGCCGCAGGCACTCGGGACAGGGGCCCAGCGAAAAACTGTTTTTT.

This clonotype was counted once. The V call is TRBV20-1, the J call TRBJ2-4; perhaps TRBD2 as D (6 bases). The CDR3 contains 13 residues. Trimming removed 3 bases from V and 13 bases from J, with 19 bases in between. Germline CDR1 and CDR2: DFQATT and SNEGSKA (reference sequence). In DNA, the CDR3 is TGCAGTGCTAGTGGACGGGAGCGAGATGAGCAGTACTTC. Amino acids: CSASGRERDEQYF.

V is TRBV12-3 or TRBV12-4 and J is TRBJ1-5, with D unclear. This CDR3 contains 13 residues. Between the trimmed V and J ends, which lost 0 bases and 6 bases, there was a span of 6 bases. The CDR3 spells CASSLAGFQPQHF. The CDR3 DNA is TGTGCCAGCAGTTTAGCAGGGTTTCAGCCCCAGCATTTT.

The chain carries TRBV27 and TRBJ2-7, with 7 nucleotides matching TRBD1. The CDR3 sequence is 13 residues long. The junction had 5 bases not matched to a gene; V was cut back by 5 bases and J by 4 bases. Germline V gives CDR1 MNHEY, CDR2 SMNVEV (reference sequence). The CDR3 coding sequence is TGTGCCAGCAGTAACAGGGGATTTTACGAGCAGTACTTC. This translates into CASSNRGFYEQYF.

The gene calls are TRBV6-1 and TRBJ2-1; 10 positions agree with TRBD2. The junction had 4 bases not matched to a gene; V was cut back by 2 bases and J by 15 bases. Per germline, CDR1 MNHNS and CDR2 SASEGT. CDR3 length equals 12 residues. The CDR3 DNA follows: TGTGCCAGCAGTGAACTGCGACTAGCGGGGTTCTTC. Protein product: CASSELRLAGFF.

This rearrangement joins TRBV20-1 to TRBJ2-7, with unresolved D. From germline, CDR1 is DFQATT and CDR2 SNEGSKA (reference sequence). Trimming shortened V by 3 bases and J by 7 bases, and 10 bases separated the two germline ends. The length of the CDR3 is 11 residues. This chain's CDR3 is CSASFGNEQYF. The DNA for the CDR3 is TGCAGTGCTAGTTTTGGGAATGAGCAGTACTTC.